This T cell receptor beta chain was profiled in a study of Graves' ophthalmopathy and Graves' hyperthyroidism. The CDR3 contains 13 residues. V gave up 1 base and J gave up 6 bases, with 9 bases separating them. Germline V gene sequence: CDR1 LNHNV, CDR2 YYDKDF (reference sequence). Comments on this clonotype: Its antigen is undetermined.

The authors amplified TCR beta CDR3 regions from RNA transcripts. First-round RT-PCR relied on HTBI primers, and a second-round multiplex PCR came next. TCRdb processed the multiplex PCR reads anew with MiXCR; each CDR3 protein has one entry. Of hundreds of thousands of distinct CDR3 sequences listed, 20% to 25% are singletons. Study results and limitations: Progression of ophthalmopathy was predicted by the model with roughly 65% sensitivity and around 72% specificity. Detected in blood as well were most expanded thyroid clonotypes with frequency above 0.001.

The specimen sequenced was peripheral blood. The TCR comes from a woman between 18 and 29 years old with stable Graves' hyperthyroidism. The V call is TRBV15, the J call TRBJ2-5; possibly TRBD1 for D (6 bases). CDR3 residues: CATSRVGAKTQYF. Written as DNA, the CDR3 is TGTGCCACCAGCAGAGTGGGGGCGAAGACCCAGTACTTC.